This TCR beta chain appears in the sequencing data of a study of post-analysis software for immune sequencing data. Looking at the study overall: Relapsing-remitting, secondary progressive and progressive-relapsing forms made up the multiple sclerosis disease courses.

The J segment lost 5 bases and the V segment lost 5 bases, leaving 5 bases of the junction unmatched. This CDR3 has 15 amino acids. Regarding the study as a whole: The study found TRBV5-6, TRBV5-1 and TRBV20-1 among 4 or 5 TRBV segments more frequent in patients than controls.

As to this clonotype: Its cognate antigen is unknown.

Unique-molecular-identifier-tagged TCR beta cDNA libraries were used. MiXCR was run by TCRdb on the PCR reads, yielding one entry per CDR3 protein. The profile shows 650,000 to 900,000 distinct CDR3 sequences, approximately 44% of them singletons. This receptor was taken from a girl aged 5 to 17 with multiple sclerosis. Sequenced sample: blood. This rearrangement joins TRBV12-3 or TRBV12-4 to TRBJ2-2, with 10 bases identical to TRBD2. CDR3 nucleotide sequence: TGTGCCAGCAGTCGGACTAGCGGACCGACCGGGGAGCTGTTTTTT. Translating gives CASSRTSGPTGELFF.